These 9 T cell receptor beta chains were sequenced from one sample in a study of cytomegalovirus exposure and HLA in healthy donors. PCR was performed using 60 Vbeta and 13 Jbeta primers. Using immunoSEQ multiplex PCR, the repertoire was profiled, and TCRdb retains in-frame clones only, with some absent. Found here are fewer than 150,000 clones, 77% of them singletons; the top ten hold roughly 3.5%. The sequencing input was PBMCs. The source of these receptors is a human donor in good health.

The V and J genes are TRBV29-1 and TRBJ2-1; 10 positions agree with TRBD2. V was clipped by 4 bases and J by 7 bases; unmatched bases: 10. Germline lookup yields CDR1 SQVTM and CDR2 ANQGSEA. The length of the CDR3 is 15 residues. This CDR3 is CSVALQREGRNEQFF. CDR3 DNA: TGCAGCGTTGCCCTTCAGCGGGAGGGCCGAAATGAGCAGTTCTTC.

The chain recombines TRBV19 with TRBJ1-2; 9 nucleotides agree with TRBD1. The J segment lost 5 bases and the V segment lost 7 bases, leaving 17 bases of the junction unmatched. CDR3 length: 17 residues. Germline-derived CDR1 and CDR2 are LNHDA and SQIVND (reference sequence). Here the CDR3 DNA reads TGTGCCAGTACCATTCCGGGACAGGGATCCTTGCTGTATGGCTACACCTTC. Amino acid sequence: CASTIPGQGSLLYGYTF.

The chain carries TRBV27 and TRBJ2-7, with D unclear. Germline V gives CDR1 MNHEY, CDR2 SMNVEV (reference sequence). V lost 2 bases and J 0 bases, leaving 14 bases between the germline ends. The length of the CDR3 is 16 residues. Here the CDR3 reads CASSLRGVADSYEQYF. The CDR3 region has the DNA TGTGCCAGCAGTTTAAGAGGAGTGGCGGACTCCTACGAGCAGTACTTC.

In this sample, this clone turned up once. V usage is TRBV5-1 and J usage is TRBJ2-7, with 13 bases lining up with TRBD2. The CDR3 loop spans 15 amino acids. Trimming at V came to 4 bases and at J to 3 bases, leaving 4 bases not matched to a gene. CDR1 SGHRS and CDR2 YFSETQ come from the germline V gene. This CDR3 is CASSVTSGRVYEQYF. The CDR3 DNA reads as TGCGCCAGCAGCGTTACTAGCGGGAGGGTCTACGAGCAGTACTTC.

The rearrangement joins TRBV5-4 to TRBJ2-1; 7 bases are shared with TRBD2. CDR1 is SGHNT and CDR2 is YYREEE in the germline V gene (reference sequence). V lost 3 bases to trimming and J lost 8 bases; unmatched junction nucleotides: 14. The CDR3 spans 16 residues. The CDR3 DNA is TGTGCCAGCAGCTCCTCCGGAGGAGCGGGGTTCTATGAGCAGTTCTTC. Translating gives CASSSSGGAGFYEQFF.

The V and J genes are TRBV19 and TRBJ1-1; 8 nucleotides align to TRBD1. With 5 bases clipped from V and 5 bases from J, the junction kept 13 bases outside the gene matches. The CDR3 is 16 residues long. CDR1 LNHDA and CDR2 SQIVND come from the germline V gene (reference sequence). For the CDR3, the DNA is TGTGCCAGTAGTTCGATCGCAGGGGGCAGGAGGACTGAAGCTTTCTTT. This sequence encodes CASSSIAGGRRTEAFF.

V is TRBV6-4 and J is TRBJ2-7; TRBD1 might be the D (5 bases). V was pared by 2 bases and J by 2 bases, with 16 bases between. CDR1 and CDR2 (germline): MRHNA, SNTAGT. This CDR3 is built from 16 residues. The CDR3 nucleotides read TGTGCCAGCAGTGACCTAGGGGCAGCAGTACCCTACGAGCAGTACTTC. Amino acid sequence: CASSDLGAAVPYEQYF.

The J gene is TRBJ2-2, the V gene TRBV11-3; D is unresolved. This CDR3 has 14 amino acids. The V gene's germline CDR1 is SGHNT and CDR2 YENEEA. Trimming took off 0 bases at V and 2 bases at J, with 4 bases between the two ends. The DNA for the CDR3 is TGTGCCAGCAGCTTAGATCGTAACACCGGGGAGCTGTTTTTT. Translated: CASSLDRNTGELFF.

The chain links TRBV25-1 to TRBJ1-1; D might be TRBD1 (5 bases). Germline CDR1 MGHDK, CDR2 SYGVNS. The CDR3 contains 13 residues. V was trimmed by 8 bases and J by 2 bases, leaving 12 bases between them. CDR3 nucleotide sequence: TGTGCCAGCCCCGAGCAGGGTAACACTGAAGCTTTCTTT. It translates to CASPEQGNTEAFF.